The present T cell receptor (beta chain) was sequenced within a study of OX40 agonist ivuxolimab in advanced cancers. General observations from the study: Expanded clones were, on average, more numerous among CD8+ T cells than CD4+. At 0.1 to 3.0 mg/kg and by week 6, clonal expansion occurred in CD4+ and CD8+ blood T cells. Undetermined was the antigen specificity of the expanded peripheral T cells.

TCRdb's copy holds only in-frame clones and misses some; the assay was immunoSEQ multiplex PCR. The sample shows over 65,000 clones, less than 85% of them seen only once. Turning to this clone: As yet, its antigen is unknown.

Blood sampling was done at baseline, cycle 4 day 1, and cycle 7 day 1. The TCR sequence derives from an adult with an advanced solid tumor such as melanoma, head and neck, liver or kidney cancer. Sequencing used CD4+ or CD8+ T cells sorted from blood, obtained in a trial of the OX40 agonist ivuxolimab.

The CDR3 is CASSLAARGETQYF. As DNA, the CDR3 is TGTGCCAGCAGCTTAGCAGCCAGGGGAGAGACCCAGTACTTC. The chain joins TRBV7-3 to TRBJ2-5; a weak D match, TRBD1 (6 bases). Germline V CDR1 and CDR2: SGHTA, FQGTGA. CDR3 size: 14 residues. V was shortened by 2 bases and J by 4 bases, with 11 bases between the two germline ends.